What follows describes a single T cell receptor beta chain. No antigen is known for it. This table comes from immunoSEQ multiplex PCR, and its TCRdb copy is limited to in-frame clones, with some not included. The sample lists 4,500 to 5,000 clones, roughly 80% occurring once. This sample was taken from a study of neoadjuvant nivolumab and ipilimumab in lung cancer. Whole-study findings and limits: Only two of four nivolumab-treated tumors gained richness and clonality by surgery. TCR richness and clonality were higher in tumors than adjacent uninvolved lung.

The V gene lost 5 bases and the J gene lost 6 bases, with 7 bases spanning the gap. Germline values: CDR1 SQVTM, CDR2 ANQGSEA. The CDR3 is made up of 10 amino acids. The chain recombines TRBV29-1 with TRBJ1-2, with unresolved D. The origin of this receptor is an adult with non-small cell lung cancer. Some clones in this sample may be carry-over from other donors' samples. The specimen comprised normal lung tissue adjacent to the tumor, sampled after neoadjuvant nivolumab, alone or with ipilimumab, at or shortly before surgery. In DNA form, the CDR3 reads TGCAGCGTTTTTCAGGATGGCTACACCTTC. As protein: CSVFQDGYTF.